This T cell receptor beta chain was obtained from a study of cytomegalovirus exposure and HLA in healthy donors. Study observations and caveats: A later analysis showed HLA-associated TCR beta chains outstripping equally common others in clonal expansion. Another analysis was done later, and it associated approximately 15,000 TCR beta sequences with HLA alleles at 0.05 false discovery rate.

Healthy bone marrow donors made up the donor group. Concerning this clone itself: Its antigen is undetermined.

Germline loops: CDR1 SQVTM, CDR2 ANQGSEA. With 6 bases removed from V and 3 bases from J, the gap between germline ends came to 8 bases. The CDR3 contains 11 residues. Primers included in the PCR were 60 Vbeta and 13 Jbeta primers. The table came from immunoSEQ multiplex PCR; TCRdb's copy has only in-frame clones and leaves some out. Of fewer than 150,000 clones listed, over 70% are singletons. The clonotype originates from a male donor in good health and CMV-seronegative. The sequenced sample consisted of PBMCs. The rearrangement links TRBV29-1 to TRBJ1-1; no reliable D call. CDR3 bases: TGCAGCGTCCGGCGGGACACTGAAGCTTTCTTT. Residues: CSVRRDTEAFF.